This paragraph reports one T cell receptor beta chain. Its antigen is undetermined. This specimen comes from a study of cytomegalovirus exposure and HLA in healthy donors. Findings of the study overall: Rare TCR sequences predominated, though certain public TCRs were found in many donors. A link between a missense DCLRE1C variant and TCR beta V- and J-gene trimming emerged from a later analysis. CMV serostatus was the only recorded immune exposure for donors.

The germline V gene has CDR1 LGHNA and CDR2 YSLEER. The V gene lost 1 base and the J gene lost 2 bases, with 7 bases spanning the gap. The CDR3 extends over 14 amino acids. Primers for the PCR totalled 60 Vbeta and 13 Jbeta. Data came from immunoSEQ multiplex PCR; TCRdb stores just in-frame clones and leaves some out. Among some 85,000 clones listed, about 80% were seen once. The chain combines TRBV4-3 with TRBJ2-3; D is uncertain. The specimen was PBMCs. This receptor was identified in a male donor in good health and CMV-seronegative. CDR3 nucleotide sequence: TGCGCCAGCAGCCAAGGAGGTACCACAGATACGCAGTATTTT. The encoded protein is CASSQGGTTDTQYF.